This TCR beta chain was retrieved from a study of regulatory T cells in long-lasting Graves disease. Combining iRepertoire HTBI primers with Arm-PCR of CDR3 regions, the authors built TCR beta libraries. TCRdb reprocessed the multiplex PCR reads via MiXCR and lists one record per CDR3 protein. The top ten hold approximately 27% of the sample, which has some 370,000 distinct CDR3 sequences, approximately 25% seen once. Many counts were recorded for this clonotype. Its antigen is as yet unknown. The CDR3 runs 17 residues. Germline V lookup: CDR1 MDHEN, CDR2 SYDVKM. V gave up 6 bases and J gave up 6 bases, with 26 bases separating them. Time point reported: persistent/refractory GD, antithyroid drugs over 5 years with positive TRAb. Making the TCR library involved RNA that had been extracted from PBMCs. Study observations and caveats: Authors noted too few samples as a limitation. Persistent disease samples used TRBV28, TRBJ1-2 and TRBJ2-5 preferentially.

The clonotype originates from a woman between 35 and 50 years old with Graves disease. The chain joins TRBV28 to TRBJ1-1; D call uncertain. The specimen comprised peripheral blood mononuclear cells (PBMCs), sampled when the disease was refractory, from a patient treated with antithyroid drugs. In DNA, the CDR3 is TGTGCCAGCAGAACCTCGTTAACACGGGAGCTAGTACCTGAAGCTTTCTTT. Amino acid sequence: CASRTSLTRELVPEAFF.